The 9 T cell receptor beta chains presented below share a single source sample, sequenced in a study of technical replicates of blood from a few donors. Assay used: immunoSEQ multiplex PCR; TCRdb lists only in-frame clones, some missing. The sample lists more than 55,000 clones, about 90% seen once, with about 0.38% in the top ten. Sequencing was done on a sample of T cells isolated from PBMCs. Receptors were obtained from a human donor in good health.

The gene calls are TRBV23-1 and TRBJ2-3; 13 nucleotides align to TRBD2. TRBV23-1 is an ORF; its function is uncertain. This CDR3 has 16 residues. The junction had 13 bases not matched to a gene; V was cut back by 3 bases and J by 13 bases. For the CDR3, the DNA is TGCGCCAGCAGTCATCCTCCGGGACTAGCGGGATGGGAAGAGTATTTT. It codes for CASSHPPGLAGWEEYF.

This chain links TRBV6-5 with TRBJ2-7; 10 bases map to TRBD2. The CDR3 spans 14 residues. After removal of 6 bases from V and 2 bases from J, the junction contained 4 bases not matched to a gene. Germline lookup yields CDR1 MNHEY and CDR2 SVGAGI. CDR3 in DNA: TGTGCCAGCAGCGAAACTAGCGGGGCCTACGAGCAGTACTTC. Encoded protein: CASSETSGAYEQYF.

The chain recombines TRBV9 with TRBJ2-7, with D perhaps TRBD2 (6 bases). V was pared by 0 bases and J by 7 bases, with 17 bases between. This CDR3 has 15 residues. Germline CDR1 is SGDLS and CDR2 is YYNGEE. The CDR3 sequence: CASSVGGGEDVEQYF. The CDR3 DNA follows: TGTGCCAGCAGCGTAGGTGGCGGGGAGGATGTAGAGCAGTACTTC. The variable domain in full, completed from reference TRBV9 and TRBJ2-7, reads DSGVTQTPKHLITATGQRVTLRCSPRSGDLSVYWYQQSLDQGLQFLIQYYNGEERAKGNILERFSAQQFPDLHSELNLSSLELGDSALYFCASSVGGGEDVEQYFGPGTRLTVT.

CDR3 in amino acids: CASSPYGSSGNTIYF. In DNA form, the CDR3 reads TGTGCCAGCAGCCCTTACGGGAGCTCTGGAAACACCATATATTTT. The V gene is TRBV14, the J gene TRBJ1-3; no clear D gene. The CDR3 covers 15 residues. Trimming shortened V by 4 bases and J by 0 bases, and 10 bases separated the two germline ends. The germline V gene has CDR1 SGHDN and CDR2 FVKESK.

The gene calls are TRBV30 and TRBJ1-5; D possibly corresponds to TRBD1 (6 bases). CDR1 and CDR2 from the germline V gene are GTSNPN and SVGIG (reference sequence). This CDR3 region has 14 residues. V lost 3 bases, J lost 6 bases, and 15 bases lay in between. The CDR3 sequence: CAWSVGGDGQPQHF. Written as DNA, the CDR3 is TGTGCCTGGAGCGTAGGGGGAGACGGTCAGCCCCAGCATTTT.

CDR3 bases: TGTGCCAGCAAGGGACAGGGGGTCCCCGGGGAGCTGTTTTTT. It translates to CASKGQGVPGELFF. The rearrangement links TRBV2 to TRBJ2-2, with 11 bases fitting TRBD1. Germline V gene sequence: CDR1 SNHLY, CDR2 FYNNEI. The trim removed 7 bases at V and 6 bases at J, leaving 4 bases unmatched. The CDR3 is made up of 14 amino acids.

The V call is TRBV19, the J call TRBJ1-5; D gene unclear. The CDR3 covers 15 residues. Germline CDR1 reads LNHDA; CDR2 reads SQIVND (reference sequence). Trimming pared 1 base from V and 7 bases from J, leaving 14 bases between. CDR3 protein: CASSIVAGREQPQHF. In DNA form, the CDR3 reads TGTGCCAGTAGTATAGTTGCCGGAAGGGAGCAGCCCCAGCATTTT.

V gene TRBV5-4 combines with J gene TRBJ2-5; 9 nucleotides align to TRBD2. CDR1 and CDR2 (germline): SGHNT, YYREEE (reference sequence). The CDR3 is 16 amino acids. The V and J ends lost 0 bases and 4 bases, in that order; junction bases with no gene match: 7. CDR3 sequence (DNA): TGTGCCAGCAGCTTGGCAGTAGCGGGAGAAGGAGAGACCCAGTACTTC. Its protein is CASSLAVAGEGETQYF.

The V call is TRBV15, the J call TRBJ2-1; 8 bases are a match to TRBD2. The CDR3 runs 14 residues. After removal of 1 base from V and 6 bases from J, the junction contained 2 bases not matched to a gene. The germline V gene has CDR1 LNHNV and CDR2 YYDKDF (reference sequence). The CDR3 spells CATSRAGGPNEQFF. CDR3 DNA: TGTGCCACCAGCAGAGCGGGAGGGCCCAATGAGCAGTTCTTC.